The T cell receptor beta chain described here comes from a study of control samples from healthy donors and cancer patients. The CDR3 sequence is 16 residues long. The J segment lost 1 base and the V segment lost 1 base, leaving 5 bases of the junction unmatched. Germline V gene sequence: CDR1 LGHNA, CDR2 YNFKEQ. Generated by immunoSEQ multiplex PCR, the TCRdb table keeps only in-frame clones and is missing some. The profile shows roughly 170,000 clones, 91% of them singletons. This clone was recorded once. This chain connects TRBV4-2 to TRBJ2-5, with 8 positions matching TRBD2. This TCR derives from a woman in her thirties or forties in good health. The sequencing sample was made of blood. CDR3 region: CASSQVPGGAQETQYF. In DNA, the CDR3 is TGTGCCAGCAGCCAAGTTCCCGGGGGGGCCCAAGAGACCCAGTACTTC.